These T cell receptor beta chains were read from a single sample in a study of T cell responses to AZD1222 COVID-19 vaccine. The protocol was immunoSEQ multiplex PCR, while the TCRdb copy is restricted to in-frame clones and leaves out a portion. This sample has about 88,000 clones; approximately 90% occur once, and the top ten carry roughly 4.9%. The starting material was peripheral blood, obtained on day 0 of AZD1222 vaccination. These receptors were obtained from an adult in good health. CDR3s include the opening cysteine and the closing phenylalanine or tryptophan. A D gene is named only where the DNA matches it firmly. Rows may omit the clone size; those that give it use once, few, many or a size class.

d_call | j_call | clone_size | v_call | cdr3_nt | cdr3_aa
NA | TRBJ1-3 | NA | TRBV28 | TGTGCCAGCAGTCTAAAGGGAACTGGAAACACCATATATTTT | CASSLKGTGNTIYF
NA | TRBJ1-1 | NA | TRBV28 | TGTGCCAGCAGTACGTGGACGGACACTGAAGCTTTCTTT | CASSTWTDTEAFF
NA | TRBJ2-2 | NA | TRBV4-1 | TGCGCCAGCAGCTACAGGGTGGTCACCGGGGAGCTGTTTTTT | CASSYRVVTGELFF
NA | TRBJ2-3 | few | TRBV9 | TGTGCCAGCAGCCCTAGACTTCGGAACACAGATACGCAGTATTTT | CASSPRLRNTDTQYF
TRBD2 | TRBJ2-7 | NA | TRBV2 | TGTGCCAGCAGTCCACTCCTCCTTGAACTAGCGGGAGGCGAGCAGTACTTC | CASSPLLLELAGGEQYF
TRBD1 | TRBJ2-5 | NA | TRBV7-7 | TGTGCTAGCAGCTTAGCAGGGGGCACGGAGACCCAGTACTTC | CASSLAGGTETQYF
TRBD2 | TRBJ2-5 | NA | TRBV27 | TGTGCCAGCAGTTCAACGGGACTAGCGGGAGTTAGAGAGACCCAGTACTTC | CASSSTGLAGVRETQYF
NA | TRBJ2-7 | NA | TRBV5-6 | TGTGCCAGCAGCTTGGGTGGACAGTACGAGCAGTACTTC | CASSLGGQYEQYF
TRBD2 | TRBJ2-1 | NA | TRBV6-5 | TGTGCCAGCAGTTTGGGAGGGAGGGCCGCTGCTGAGCAGTTCTTC | CASSLGGRAAAEQFF
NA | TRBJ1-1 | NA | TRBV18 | TGTGCCAGCTCACCCAGTTGGACAGTGAACACTGAAGCTTTCTTT | CASSPSWTVNTEAFF
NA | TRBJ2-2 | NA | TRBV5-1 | TGCGCCAGCAGCTTGGAACAGGGAGGCACCGGGGAGCTGTTTTTT | CASSLEQGGTGELFF
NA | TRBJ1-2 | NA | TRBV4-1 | TGCGCCAGCAGCCCCCTTGGAGATCGTCGGGGCTACACCTTC | CASSPLGDRRGYTF
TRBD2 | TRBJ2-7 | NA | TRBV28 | TGTGCCAGTAGCCAGAGGGTAGCGGGAGTGTACGAGCAGTACTTC | CASSQRVAGVYEQYF
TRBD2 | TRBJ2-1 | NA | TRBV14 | TGTGCCAGCAGCCAACCCTCGGGACTAGCGGGAGGGCTTAATGAGCAGTTCTTC | CASSQPSGLAGGLNEQFF
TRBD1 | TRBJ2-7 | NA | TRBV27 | TGTGCCAGCAGCTCTAAGACAGGGAACTCCTACGAGCAGTACTTC | CASSSKTGNSYEQYF
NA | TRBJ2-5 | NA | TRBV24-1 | TGTGCCACCAGTGACCGCGGTGGGGGGTTACAAGAGACCCAGTACTTC | CATSDRGGGLQETQYF
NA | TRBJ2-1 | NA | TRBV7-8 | TGTGCCAGCAGCTTATCCGGGACCTACAATGAGCAGTTCTTC | CASSLSGTYNEQFF
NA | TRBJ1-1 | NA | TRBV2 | TGTGCCAGCAGCTATTACCTACCCGGAGCTTTCTTT | CASSYYLPGAFF
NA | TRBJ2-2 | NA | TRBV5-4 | TGTGCCAGCAGCTTGCCCGACATCGGGGAGCTGTTTTTT | CASSLPDIGELFF
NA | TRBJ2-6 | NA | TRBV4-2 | TGTGCCAGCAGCCCAAAATTATTCTCTGGGGCCAACGTCCTGACTTTC | CASSPKLFSGANVLTF
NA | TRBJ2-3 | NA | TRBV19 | TGTGCCAGTAGTAGGGCAGGGGTAATTTCGGATACGCAGTATTTT | CASSRAGVISDTQYF
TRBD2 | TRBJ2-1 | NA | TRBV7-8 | TGTGCCAGCAGCTTAGCAGGGTGGACTAGCGGGAGCTCCAATGAGCAGTTCTTC | CASSLAGWTSGSSNEQFF
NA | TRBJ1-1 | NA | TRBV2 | TGTGCCAGCAGTGAAGATTGGGTCTGGGCTTTCTTT | CASSEDWVWAFF
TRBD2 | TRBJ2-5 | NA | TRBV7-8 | TGTGCCAGCAGCTTAGGACTAGCGGAAGAGACCCAGTACTTC | CASSLGLAEETQYF
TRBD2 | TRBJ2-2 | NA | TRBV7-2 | TGTGCCAGCAGCTCCCGACTAGCGCAGATCACCGGGGAGCTGTTTTTT | CASSSRLAQITGELFF
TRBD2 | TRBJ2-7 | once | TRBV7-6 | TGTGCCAGCAGCTTAAGCGGGAGTGGCTTCTACGAGCAGTACTTC | CASSLSGSGFYEQYF
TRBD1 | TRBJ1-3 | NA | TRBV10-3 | TGTGCCATCAGTGAGTCGACAGGGGTCCGCAACACCATATATTTT | CAISESTGVRNTIYF
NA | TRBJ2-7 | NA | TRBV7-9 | TGTGCCAGCAGCTTAGACAGGCAAGGCGAGCAGTACTTC | CASSLDRQGEQYF
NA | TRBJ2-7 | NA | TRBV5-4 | TGTGCCAGCAGCCCAGGGAAAGAGCAGTACTTC | CASSPGKEQYF
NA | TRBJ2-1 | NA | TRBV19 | TGTGCCAGTTCGGTCCCCTACAATGAGCAGTTCTTC | CASSVPYNEQFF
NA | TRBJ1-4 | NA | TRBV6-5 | TGTGCCAGCAGTTACTCGAACCTTAATGAAAAACTGTTTTTT | CASSYSNLNEKLFF
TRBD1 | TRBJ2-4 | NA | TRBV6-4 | TGTGCCAGCACCCCCCAGACAGGGCGCCCGGGAAACATTCAGTACTTC | CASTPQTGRPGNIQYF
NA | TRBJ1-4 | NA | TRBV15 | TGTGCCACCAGCACCAACAGGGTCGGAACTAATGAAAAACTGTTTTTT | CATSTNRVGTNEKLFF
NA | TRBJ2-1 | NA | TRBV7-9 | TGTGCCAGCAGCTTTACGGGAGAAGCTGAGCAGTTCTTC | CASSFTGEAEQFF
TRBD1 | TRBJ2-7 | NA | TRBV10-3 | TGTGCCATCAGTGGGTCCCCGGGGGACAGGGGTGGCTACGAGCAGTACTTC | CAISGSPGDRGGYEQYF
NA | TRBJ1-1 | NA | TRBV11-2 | TGTGCCAGCAGCTTAAAGGGGAGGCCTGAAGCTTTCTTT | CASSLKGRPEAFF
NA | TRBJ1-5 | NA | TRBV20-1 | TGCAGTGCTAGTCTTCTCCTCCGCGTCCAGCCCCAGCATTTT | CSASLLLRVQPQHF
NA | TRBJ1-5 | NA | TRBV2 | TGTGCCAGCAAGACTGGGGGGGAGGGTCAGCCCCAGCATTTT | CASKTGGEGQPQHF
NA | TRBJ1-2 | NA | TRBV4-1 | TGCGCCAGCAGCCAAGATGGGGGGGAGGACTATGGCTACACCTTC | CASSQDGGEDYGYTF
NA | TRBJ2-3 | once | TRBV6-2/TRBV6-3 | TGTGCCAGCAGTTCGGTCGGTAGCACAGATACGCAGTATTTT | CASSSVGSTDTQYF
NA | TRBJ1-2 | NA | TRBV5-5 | TGTGCCAGCAGCTTGGTGACCGGGGACAACTATGGCTACACCTTC | CASSLVTGDNYGYTF
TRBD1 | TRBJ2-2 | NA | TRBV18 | TGTGCCAGCTCACCACGGACAGGGGGTTCGAACACCGGGGAGCTGTTTTTT | CASSPRTGGSNTGELFF
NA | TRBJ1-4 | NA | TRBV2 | TGTGCCAGCAGTGAATACGGGACACTCGGGGAAAAACTGTTTTTT | CASSEYGTLGEKLFF
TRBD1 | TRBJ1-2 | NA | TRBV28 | TGTGCCAGCAGAACGACAGGGCACTATGGCTACACCTTC | CASRTTGHYGYTF
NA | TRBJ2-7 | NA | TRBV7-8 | TGTGCCAGCAGCGCCGCCCGGGGGTACGAGCAGTACTTC | CASSAARGYEQYF